One and the same sample provided the 25 T cell receptor beta chains below, sequenced in a study of T-cell memory formation after mild COVID-19. TCRdb analysed the 5' RACE reads with MiXCR anew, one entry per CDR3 protein. Among 300,000 to 400,000 distinct CDR3 sequences listed, approximately 16% were seen once. The sequenced material came from PBMCs or a T cell subset sorted from them (not recorded which). The origin of the receptors is a man between 18 and 29 years old who had mild COVID-19 (a few samples of this study predate the infection). Cell type and time point are not known.

CDR3 in DNA: TGCGCCAGCAGCTTGCCCCAGGACCTTTACAATGAGCAGTTCTTC. It is translated as CASSLPQDLYNEQFF. The chain links TRBV5-1 to TRBJ2-1, with D unresolved. The V end was cut by 1 base, the J end by 4 bases, with 12 bases between. Germline values: CDR1 SGHRS, CDR2 YFSETQ. This CDR3 comprises 15 residues.

The chain carries TRBV5-8 and TRBJ1-1; D is undetermined. CDR1 and CDR2 (germline): SGHTS, YDEGEE. CDR3 length: 11 residues. Trimming shortened V by 1 base and J by 6 bases, and 4 bases separated the two germline ends. The CDR3 reads CASSLYPEAFF. The CDR3 coding sequence is TGTGCCAGCAGCTTGTATCCTGAAGCTTTCTTT.

This chain joins TRBV6-6 and TRBJ1-1; tentatively, D is TRBD1 (5 bases). Per germline, CDR1 MNHNY and CDR2 SVGAGI (reference sequence). The V end was cut by 8 bases, the J end by 6 bases, with 10 bases between. The CDR3 runs 11 residues. The chain's CDR3 is CASQGVAEAFF. CDR3 coding DNA: TGTGCCAGCCAGGGCGTGGCTGAAGCTTTCTTT.

The CDR3, as DNA: TGTGCCAGCAGCTCAGGACAGGTCAATGAGCAGTTCTTC. Its protein is CASSSGQVNEQFF. The chain links TRBV7-2 to TRBJ2-1; TRBD1 aligns across 7 bases. The CDR3 length is 13 residues. Trimming removed 4 bases from V and 6 bases from J; junction bases left unmatched: 3. Germline V gene data show CDR1 as SGHTA and CDR2 as FQGNSA.

The J gene is TRBJ2-3, the V gene TRBV5-8, with D tentatively TRBD1 or TRBD2 (5 bases each). Trimming removed 4 bases at V and 4 bases at J, with 16 bases between. From germline, CDR1 is SGHTS and CDR2 YDEGEE. The CDR3 has 15 residues. CDR3 protein: CASSPGTSPADTQYF. CDR3 in DNA: TGTGCCAGCAGCCCCGGGACCTCGCCGGCAGATACGCAGTATTTT.

V is TRBV4-1 and J is TRBJ2-7; D ambiguous. Germline V lookup: CDR1 MGHRA, CDR2 YSYEKL. CDR3 size: 14 residues. V lost 0 bases and J lost 6, with 12 bases in between. CDR3 coding DNA: TGCGCCAGCAGCCAAGAATTCCTAGTTTTCGAGCAGTACTTC. This translates into CASSQEFLVFEQYF.

This clonotype was seen at least ten times. The chain couples TRBV29-1 to TRBJ2-3, with 7 positions matching TRBD2. There are 13 residues in the CDR3. With V trimmed by 7 bases and J by 0 bases, 4 bases remained unmatched. Germline values: CDR1 SQVTM, CDR2 ANQGSEA. CDR3 region: CSGTSDSTDTQYF. The CDR3, as DNA: TGCAGCGGTACTAGCGATAGCACAGATACGCAGTATTTT.

This chain links TRBV28 with TRBJ2-1; 7 bases are a match to TRBD2. Unmatched junction bases numbered 13, after V lost 8 bases and J lost 0 bases. From germline, CDR1 is MDHEN and CDR2 SYDVKM. CDR3 length: 17 amino acids. This CDR3 is CASSGLDPLGSYNEQFF. For the CDR3, the DNA is TGTGCCAGCTCTGGACTAGACCCCCTCGGCTCCTACAATGAGCAGTTCTTC.

The gene calls are TRBV27 and TRBJ1-2; 7 positions match TRBD1. CDR1 is MNHEY, CDR2 SMNVEV, per germline (reference sequence). The V gene end was trimmed by 5 bases and the J gene end by 2 bases; junction bases not matched to a gene: 8. The CDR3 spans 15 residues. The CDR3, as DNA: TGTGCCAGCAGTGGAAGGGACAGCATAAACTATGGCTACACCTTC. It is translated as CASSGRDSINYGYTF.

V gene TRBV20-1 combines with J gene TRBJ2-1; D is unclear. There are 11 residues in the CDR3. Trimming took off 1 base at V and 9 bases at J, with 7 bases between the two ends. CDR1 and CDR2 (germline): DFQATT, SNEGSKA (reference sequence). The CDR3 nucleotides read TGCAGTGCTAGAGGGGGTCGTGAGCAGTTCTTC. Residues: CSARGGREQFF.

This rearrangement joins TRBV5-4 to TRBJ2-5, with 9 bases lining up with TRBD2. The germline V gene has CDR1 SGHNT and CDR2 YYREEE (reference sequence). V shed 3 bases and J 5 bases; nucleotides not matched to a gene: 5. The CDR3 spans 14 residues. The CDR3 spells CASSYSSGVETQYF. Written as DNA, the CDR3 is TGTGCCAGCAGCTACTCTAGCGGGGTCGAGACCCAGTACTTC.

The J gene is TRBJ2-2, the V gene TRBV29-1, with a possible D match to TRBD1 (6 bases). Between the trimmed V and J ends, which lost 4 bases and 1 base, there was a span of 10 bases. CDR1 is SQVTM, CDR2 ANQGSEA, per germline. This CDR3 has 14 residues. The CDR3, as DNA: TGCAGCGTTGGCCGGACAGAGAACACCGGGGAGCTGTTTTTT. Residues: CSVGRTENTGELFF.

The chain is built from TRBV5-1 and TRBJ2-3; D not certain. Germline CDR1 reads SGHRS; CDR2 reads YFSETQ. The CDR3 runs to 13 residues. The ends were cut back, 0 bases at V and 8 bases at J, with 10 bases in the middle. CDR3 protein: CASSLESTGTQYF. The CDR3 nucleotides are TGCGCCAGCAGCTTGGAGTCGACGGGTACGCAGTATTTT. Filled out from reference TRBV5-1 and TRBJ2-3, the complete variable domain reads KAGVTQTPRYLIKTRGQQVTLSCSPISGHRSVSWYQQTPGQGLQFLFEYFSETQRNKGNFPGRFSGRQFSNSRSEMNVSTLELGDSALYLCASSLESTGTQYFGPGTRLTVL.

This clonotype was found many times. V is TRBV5-1 and J is TRBJ1-5; D uncertain. The V end lost 0 bases, the J end lost 3 bases, and 10 bases lay between the germline ends. Germline V lookup: CDR1 SGHRS, CDR2 YFSETQ. The CDR3 totals 15 residues. The CDR3 DNA sequence: TGCGCCAGCAGCTTGGGGGGAGTTCACAATCAGCCCCAGCATTTT. This gives the protein CASSLGGVHNQPQHF.

This sequence joins TRBV5-4 and TRBJ1-1; D is possibly TRBD1 (6 bases). CDR1 and CDR2 (germline): SGHNT, YYREEE (reference sequence). V gave up 5 bases and J gave up 0 bases, with 11 bases separating them. The CDR3 is 14 residues long. The CDR3 DNA is TGTGCCAGCAGTGGAGGGGGTATGAACACTGAAGCTTTCTTT. Its protein is CASSGGGMNTEAFF.

This clonotype has more than one count but fewer than ten. The rearrangement joins TRBV11-2 to TRBJ1-1; D gene unclear. CDR3 length: 13 amino acids. Germline V gene lookup returns CDR1 SGHAT and CDR2 FQNNGV. The V end was cut by 1 base, the J end by 3 bases, with 6 bases between. CDR3 sequence reads: CASSLVVDTEAFF. The CDR3 coding sequence is TGTGCCAGCAGCTTAGTTGTGGACACTGAAGCTTTCTTT.

This clonotype was counted a few times. This rearrangement joins TRBV7-8 to TRBJ1-2; TRBD1 matches 7 bases. Germline V gene lookup returns CDR1 SGHVS and CDR2 FQNEAQ. The trim removed 1 base at V and 6 bases at J, leaving 8 bases unmatched. The CDR3 is 15 amino acids. CDR3 DNA: TGTGCCAGCAGCTTAGTTCGACAGGGATTAAATGGCTACACCTTC. Its protein product is CASSLVRQGLNGYTF.

This clonotype was found a few times. The chain recombines TRBV6-6 with TRBJ2-1; D gene unclear. V was trimmed by 0 bases and J by 6 bases, leaving 9 bases between them. The CDR3 spans 14 residues. Germline V gives CDR1 MNHNY, CDR2 SVGAGI (reference sequence). This chain's CDR3 is CASSYSTSANEQFF. CDR3 nucleotide sequence: TGTGCCAGCAGTTACTCGACGTCCGCCAATGAGCAGTTCTTC.

The sample holds a few counts of this clonotype. CDR3 sequence reads: CASRRQGAQPYEQYV. The CDR3 nucleotides are TGTGCCAGCAGGAGACAGGGGGCGCAGCCCTACGAGCAGTACGTC. The chain employs TRBV27 and TRBJ2-7; 10 nucleotides agree with TRBD1. V gave up 6 bases and J gave up 2 bases; unmatched junction bases: 7. CDR1 is MNHEY, CDR2 SMNVEV, per germline (reference sequence). CDR3 length: 15 residues.

This clonotype was seen ten or more times. The V and J genes are TRBV7-8 and TRBJ2-7; no firm D call. Trimming left V 1 base short and J 3 bases short, with 7 bases between. Germline V gene lookup returns CDR1 SGHVS and CDR2 FQNEAQ. CDR3 length: 13 residues. The CDR3 coding sequence is TGTGCCAGCAGCTTAGGTATTCGCTACGAGCAGTACTTC. Translating it yields CASSLGIRYEQYF.

This clonotype has more than one count but fewer than ten. The gene calls are TRBV7-9 and TRBJ2-1; D remains unclear. The CDR3 spans 13 residues. The germline V gene has CDR1 SEHNR and CDR2 FQNEAQ (reference sequence). V was pared by 3 bases and J by 7 bases, with 10 bases between. CDR3 residues: CASSFLLRNEQFF. The CDR3 DNA reads TGTGCCAGCAGCTTTTTACTAAGGAATGAGCAGTTCTTC.

The chain links TRBV20-1 to TRBJ1-2; D not certain. Trimming took 6 bases from V and 8 from J, leaving 13 bases between them. This CDR3 is 11 amino acids long. Germline values: CDR1 DFQATT, CDR2 SNEGSKA (reference sequence). The CDR3 DNA reads as TGCAGTGCGCCTAGGGTGCGGGGCTACACCTTC. Residues: CSAPRVRGYTF.

In its sample, this clonotype was seen a few times. The genes are TRBV12-3 or TRBV12-4 and TRBJ2-7, with 9 bases fitting TRBD1. This CDR3 region has 13 residues. V lost 10 bases, J lost 6 bases, and 10 bases stayed unmatched. The CDR3: CATQGQGASEQYF. The CDR3 DNA is TGTGCCACCCAGGGACAGGGAGCATCCGAGCAGTACTTC.

This clonotype was recorded a few times. The chain is built from TRBV19 and TRBJ2-3; tentatively, D is TRBD1 (7 bases). The CDR3 extends over 16 amino acids. The V gene's germline CDR1 is LNHDA and CDR2 SQIVND (reference sequence). Trimming took 6 bases from V and 11 from J, leaving 27 bases between them. Here the CDR3 reads CASSRGTASNSWKQYF. Here the CDR3 DNA reads TGTGCCAGTAGCCGCGGGACAGCCTCTAACTCATGGAAGCAGTATTTT.

This chain connects TRBV27 to TRBJ1-2, with D possibly TRBD1 on 5 matching bases. This CDR3 has 14 residues. Trimming pared 5 bases from V and 4 bases from J, leaving 14 bases between. Germline V lookup: CDR1 MNHEY, CDR2 SMNVEV (reference sequence). This CDR3 reads CASSLRGGGYGYTF. For the CDR3, the DNA is TGTGCCAGCAGTCTCCGGGGTGGGGGCTATGGCTACACCTTC.